The clone carrying this T cell receptor beta chain was counted between two and nine times. J gave up 3 bases and V 5 bases, and 9 bases lay outside the gene matches. This CDR3 spans 15 amino acids. MiXCR, run by TCRdb on the RT-PCR reads, gives a single entry per CDR3 protein. Among fewer than 75,000 distinct CDR3 sequences listed, more than 20% were seen once. This entry belongs to a study of patients and donors after allogeneic stem cell transplantation. The sample consisted of blood, either unsorted or a sorted T cell fraction (not recorded which). This chain joins TRBV12-3 or TRBV12-4 and TRBJ1-1, with 7 bases lining up with TRBD1. The origin of this receptor is a human donor who was either an allogeneic HSCT recipient or a stem cell or donor lymphocyte infusion donor (not recorded which). It is not recorded whose cells these are; they may come from a transplant donor. The CDR3 reads CASSPQGGRYTEAFF. The CDR3 nucleotides read TGTGCCAGCAGTCCTCAAGGGGGCCGATACACTGAAGCTTTCTTT.